Shown below are 21 T cell receptor beta chains from a single sample sequenced in a study of regulatory T cells. The antigens of these receptors remain unknown. General study findings and limits: Regulatory T cells from CD3G-deficient patients were less diverse than autologous conventional CD4+ cells and control regulatory cells.

Primers: 52 TRBV forward and 13 TRBJ reverse. Produced via immunoSEQ multiplex PCR; TCRdb's table is partial and in-frame only. Among over 3,500 clones, around 92% were seen once, and the ten largest hold roughly 2.5%. The material sequenced was CD4+ Tregs sorted from blood. All receptors come from a child aged 2 to 10 with CD3G deficiency.

The chain couples TRBV23-1 to TRBJ1-4; 7 nucleotides agree with TRBD1. TRBV23-1 is identified as an open reading frame with a role that is uncertain. Trimming took 7 bases from V and 6 from J; bases not matched to a gene: 11. The CDR3 has 15 amino acids. The CDR3 loop reads CASISTGAAHEKLFF. CDR3 bases: TGCGCCAGCATAAGTACAGGGGCTGCTCATGAAAAACTGTTTTTT.

The chain has TRBV5-4 and TRBJ2-7, with 7 bases matching TRBD2. V lost 0 bases, J lost 6 bases, and 6 bases stayed unmatched. The CDR3 totals 14 residues. Per the germline V gene, CDR1 is SGHNT and CDR2 is YYREEE (reference sequence). Here the CDR3 DNA reads TGTGCCAGCAGCTTGGGAAACGGGAGGCGCGAGCAGTACTTC. Protein: CASSLGNGRREQYF.

The chain has TRBV7-8 and TRBJ2-7; D ambiguous. CDR1 is SGHVS, CDR2 FQNEAQ, per germline. V shed 0 bases and J shed 6 bases, with 9 bases lying between them. The CDR3 contains 13 residues. In DNA form, the CDR3 reads TGTGCCAGCAGCTTAGCGGGGTCGCGCGAGCAGTACTTC. It yields the protein CASSLAGSREQYF.

The rearrangement joins TRBV6-1 to TRBJ2-7; TRBD1 aligns across 8 bases. The J segment lost 5 bases and the V segment lost 6 bases, leaving 12 bases of the junction unmatched. CDR3 length: 15 residues. Per germline, CDR1 MNHNS and CDR2 SASEGT. In nucleotides, the CDR3 is TGTGCCAGCAGGGTTAGCCAGGGGGCGTTCAACGAGCAGTACTTC. The encoded protein is CASRVSQGAFNEQYF.

V and J are TRBV19 and TRBJ2-1; tentatively, D is TRBD2 (5 bases). Germline assignment: CDR1 LNHDA and CDR2 SQIVND (reference sequence). Trimming took off 4 bases at V and 0 bases at J, with 19 bases between the two ends. The CDR3 spans 18 residues. Written as DNA, the CDR3 is TGTGCCAGTAGTAGCCTGATGAGCGGCGCGAGCTCCTACAATGAGCAGTTCTTC. This codes for CASSSLMSGASSYNEQFF.

On this clone: One junction end disagrees with the germline gene, perhaps due to a read error. This chain connects TRBV6-6 to TRBJ2-7, with D unresolved. Germline V gives CDR1 MNHNY, CDR2 SVGAGI (reference sequence). CDR3 length equals 11 residues. The CDR3 bases are TGTGCCAGCAGTCACTCCTACGAGCAGTACTTC. Translation gives CASSHSYEQYF.

CDR3 coding DNA: TGTGCCAGCAGTTCCCTAACCCCATGGGGGGCCTACGAGCAGTACTTC. Protein: CASSSLTPWGAYEQYF. The chain combines TRBV28 with TRBJ2-7; D perhaps matches TRBD2 (6 bases). The V end lost 4 bases, the J end lost 2 bases, and 18 bases lay between the germline ends. Germline V CDR1 and CDR2: MDHEN, SYDVKM. The length of the CDR3 is 16 residues.

This chain joins TRBV6-1 and TRBJ1-6, with D maybe TRBD1 (6 bases). V lost 4 bases, J lost 12 bases, and 10 bases lay in between. Germline V gene sequence: CDR1 MNHNS, CDR2 SASEGT. The length of the CDR3 is 12 residues. The CDR3 region has the DNA TGTGCCAGCAGTGGGACAGTTAGACCCCTCCACTTT. Translating it yields CASSGTVRPLHF.

The chain combines TRBV6-6 with TRBJ1-2; the match to TRBD1 covers 7 bases. The germline CDR1 and CDR2 sequences are MNHNY and SVGAGI (reference sequence). Unmatched junction bases numbered 6, after V lost 6 bases and J lost 5 bases. CDR3 length: 13 amino acids. The CDR3 bases are TGTGCCAGCAGCTACAGGGGAAGATATGGCTACACCTTC. It yields the protein CASSYRGRYGYTF.

V is TRBV7-8 and J is TRBJ2-3; 12 bases line up with TRBD2. V was pared by 5 bases and J by 2 bases, with 14 bases of the junction left unmatched. The germline V gene has CDR1 SGHVS and CDR2 FQNEAQ. The CDR3 runs to 19 residues. DNA of the CDR3: TGTGCCAGCAGCGGGGTGGCCCGACTAGCGGGAGTAGCCACAGATACGCAGTATTTT. Its translation: CASSGVARLAGVATDTQYF.

The chain combines TRBV6-1 with TRBJ2-1; unclear D gene. Trimming took off 4 bases at V and 10 bases at J, with 11 bases between the two ends. The germline gives CDR1 MNHNS, CDR2 SASEGT. This CDR3 region has 12 residues. CDR3 DNA: TGTGCCAGCAGTGTCTTGTTTGGAGAGCAGTTCTTC. Protein sequence: CASSVLFGEQFF.

V and J are TRBV10-3 and TRBJ2-7, with 8 bases that match TRBD2. From germline, CDR1 is ENHRY and CDR2 SYGVKD. The CDR3 consists of 14 residues. Unmatched junction bases numbered 6, after V lost 4 bases and J lost 4 bases. Here the CDR3 reads CAISGSGSLYEQYF. In DNA form, the CDR3 reads TGTGCCATCAGTGGGAGCGGGAGCTTGTACGAGCAGTACTTC.

V usage is TRBV6-1 and J usage is TRBJ2-7, with D uncertain. Per the germline V gene, CDR1 is MNHNS and CDR2 is SASEGT. The V gene lost 4 bases and the J gene lost 2 bases, with 12 bases spanning the gap. CDR3 length: 14 amino acids. The CDR3 coding sequence is TGTGCCAGCAGTGGGATCTTAGGGCCCTACGAGCAGTACTTC. It specifies CASSGILGPYEQYF.

The chain has TRBV28 and TRBJ1-2; 8 nucleotides agree with TRBD1. J was trimmed by 2 bases and V by 5 bases; bases with no gene match: 4. The germline CDR1 and CDR2 sequences are MDHEN and SYDVKM. There are 14 residues in the CDR3. The chain's CDR3 is CASSQGAPNYGYTF. The CDR3 nucleotides read TGTGCCAGCAGTCAGGGGGCGCCCAACTATGGCTACACCTTC.

The chain recombines TRBV2 with TRBJ2-3, with 12 positions matching TRBD1. The CDR3 is 18 amino acids. With 5 bases clipped from V and 8 bases from J, the junction kept 17 bases outside the gene matches. The germline V gene has CDR1 SNHLY and CDR2 FYNNEI. CDR3 bases: TGTGCCAGCAGTCAGAATCCGGGACAGGGGGCGATGTCAGGTACGCAGTATTTT. Translating it yields CASSQNPGQGAMSGTQYF.

This clone was seen only once. V and J are TRBV28 and TRBJ1-1; D unclear. CDR3 length equals 13 residues. The V gene's germline CDR1 is MDHEN and CDR2 SYDVKM. V gave up 3 bases and J gave up 6 bases, with 11 bases separating them. CDR3 sequence (DNA): TGTGCCAGCAGTTTCGACGGGCTCGCTGAAGCTTTCTTT. Protein product: CASSFDGLAEAFF.

The chain links TRBV5-1 to TRBJ2-7, with 13 bases lining up with TRBD2. Germline trimming cut 3 bases from V and 0 bases from J; bases unmatched to any gene: 0. From germline, CDR1 is SGHRS and CDR2 YFSETQ. The CDR3 has 15 residues. In DNA, the CDR3 is TGCGCCAGCAGCTGGACTAGCGGGAGCTCCTACGAGCAGTACTTC. It codes for CASSWTSGSSYEQYF.

The rearrangement links TRBV2 to TRBJ2-1; D might be TRBD2 (6 bases). The CDR3 is 10 amino acids. V lost 6 bases to trimming and J lost 12 bases, with 9 bases between them. Per the germline V gene, CDR1 is SNHLY and CDR2 is FYNNEI. In DNA, the CDR3 is TGTGCCAGCAGCGCCGGGAGGCAGTTCTTC. Amino acids: CASSAGRQFF.

CDR3 loop: CASSRSSGFSTDTQYF. CDR3 bases: TGTGCCAGTAGTCGGTCTAGCGGTTTCAGCACAGATACGCAGTATTTT. This rearrangement joins TRBV19 to TRBJ2-3, with TRBD2 matching over 7 bases. This CDR3 is 16 amino acids long. V gave up 5 bases and J gave up 0 bases; unmatched junction bases: 8. Looked up from germline, CDR1 is LNHDA and CDR2 is SQIVND (reference sequence).

The sample holds one count of this clone. The V and J genes are TRBV6-1 and TRBJ2-7; D call uncertain. The CDR3 is made up of 15 amino acids. Trimming left V 6 bases short and J 0 bases short, with 15 bases between. In germline, CDR1 is MNHNS, CDR2 SASEGT. In DNA form, the CDR3 reads TGTGCCAGCAGATCTTTAGGGATTAGCTCCTACGAGCAGTACTTC. Amino acids: CASRSLGISSYEQYF.

This clone was seen just once. V usage is TRBV28 and J usage is TRBJ2-7; 8 bases line up with TRBD2. CDR1 and CDR2 (germline): MDHEN, SYDVKM. Trimming took 6 bases from V and 2 from J; bases not matched to a gene: 9. CDR3 length equals 15 residues. As DNA, the CDR3 is TGTGCCAGCAGCAGTAGCGGGACCCCTCCCTACGAGCAGTACTTC. As protein: CASSSSGTPPYEQYF.